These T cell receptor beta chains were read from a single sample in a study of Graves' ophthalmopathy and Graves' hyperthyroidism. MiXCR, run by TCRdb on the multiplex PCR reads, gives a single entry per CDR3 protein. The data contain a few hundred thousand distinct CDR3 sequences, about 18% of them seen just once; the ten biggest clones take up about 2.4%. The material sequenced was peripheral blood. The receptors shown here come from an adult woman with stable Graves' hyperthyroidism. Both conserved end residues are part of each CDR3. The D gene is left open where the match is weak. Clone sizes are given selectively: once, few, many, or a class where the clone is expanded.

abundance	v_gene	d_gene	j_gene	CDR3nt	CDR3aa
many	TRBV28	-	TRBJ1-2	TGTGCCAGCAGTTTGAGGAGGGGATATGGCTACACCTTC	CASSLRRGYGYTF
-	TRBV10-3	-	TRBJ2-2	TGTGCCATCAGTGACAGAACCGGGGAGCTGTTTTTT	CAISDRTGELFF
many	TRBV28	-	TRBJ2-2	TGTGCCAGCAGCCCCTCGACCGGGGAGCTGTTTTTT	CASSPSTGELFF
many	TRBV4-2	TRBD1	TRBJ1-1	TGTGCCAGCAGCCAACAGGGGGGGAACACTGAAGCTTTCTTT	CASSQQGGNTEAFF
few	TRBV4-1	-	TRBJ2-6	TGCGCCAGCAGCCCCAGCCAGAGCTACAACTCTGGGGCCAACGTCCTGACTTTC	CASSPSQSYNSGANVLTF
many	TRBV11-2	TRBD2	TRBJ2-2	TGTGCCAGCAGCTCGCCGGGACTAGCGGGAGGGGGCACCGGGGAGCTGTTTTTT	CASSSPGLAGGGTGELFF
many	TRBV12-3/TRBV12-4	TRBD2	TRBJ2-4	TGTGCCAGCAGTTATTCGGGAGGGCCGGACATTCAGTACTTC	CASSYSGGPDIQYF
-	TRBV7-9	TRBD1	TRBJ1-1	TGTGCCAGCAGCCCCCAGACAGGGGGGAACACTGAAGCTTTCTTT	CASSPQTGGNTEAFF
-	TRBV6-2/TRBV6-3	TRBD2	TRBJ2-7	TGTGCCAGCAGTAATAGCGGGAAGCAGTACTTC	CASSNSGKQYF
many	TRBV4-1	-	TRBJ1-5	TGCGCCAGCAGCCAAGAGGTTTCTCAGCCCCAGCATTTT	CASSQEVSQPQHF
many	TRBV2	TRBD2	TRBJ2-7	TGTGCCAGCAGTATAGCGGGAGCAGTAGGCGAGCAGTACTTC	CASSIAGAVGEQYF
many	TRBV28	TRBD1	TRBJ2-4	TGTGCCAGCAGCCCAGCCACGACAGGGAACTATAAGTACTTC	CASSPATTGNYKYF
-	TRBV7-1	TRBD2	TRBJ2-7	TGTGCCAGCAGTCCTTATAGCGGGAGAGTCCACGCTCGCCCCTACGAGCAGTACTTC	CASSPYSGRVHARPYEQYF
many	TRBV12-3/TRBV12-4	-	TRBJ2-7	TGTGCCAGCAGTCTCCAGACAGGCGGGTTGGGGTACGAGCAGTACTTC	CASSLQTGGLGYEQYF
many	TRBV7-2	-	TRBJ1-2	TGTGCCAGCAGCCCGGCGGGGGGGCCGGTGAGCGGCTACACCTTC	CASSPAGGPVSGYTF
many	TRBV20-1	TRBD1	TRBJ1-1	TGCAGTGCTCTACAGGGGGCGAGAACTGAAGCTTTCTTT	CSALQGARTEAFF
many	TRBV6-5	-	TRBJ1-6	TGTGCCAGCAGTCCCTGGACCGGGACAAGGGCTCATTCACCCCTCCACTTT	CASSPWTGTRAHSPLHF
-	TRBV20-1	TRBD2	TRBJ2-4	TGCAGTGCTAGAGATCAGGAGCGGGGTGTCATTCAGTACTTC	CSARDQERGVIQYF
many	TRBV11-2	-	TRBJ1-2	TGTGCCAGCAGCTTAGGCAGTGCTAACTATGGCTACACCTTC	CASSLGSANYGYTF
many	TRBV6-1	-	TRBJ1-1	TGTGCCAGCAGTAGGCCACAGAACACTGAAGCTTTCTTT	CASSRPQNTEAFF
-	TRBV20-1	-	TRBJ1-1	TGCAGTGCTAGTGAACATTTGAACACTGAAGCTTTCTTT	CSASEHLNTEAFF
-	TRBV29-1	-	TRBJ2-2	TGCAGCGTTGTTTTGGGGTCGGACACCGGGGAGCTGTTTTTT	CSVVLGSDTGELFF
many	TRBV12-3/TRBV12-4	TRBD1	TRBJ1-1	TGTGCCAGCAGTGACAGGGGATGGAACACTGAAGCTTTCTTT	CASSDRGWNTEAFF
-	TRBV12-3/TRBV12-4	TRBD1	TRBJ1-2	TGTGCCAGCAGAACCGGGACAGGAGGCTACACCTTC	CASRTGTGGYTF
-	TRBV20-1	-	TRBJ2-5	TGCAGTGCTAGAGAAGGCGGGAACCAAGAGACCCAGTACTTC	CSAREGGNQETQYF
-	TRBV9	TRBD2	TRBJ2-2	TGTGCCAGCAGCGAGGGAGCGGGGGGGAACACCGGGGAGCTGTTTTTT	CASSEGAGGNTGELFF
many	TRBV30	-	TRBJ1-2	TGTGCCTGGAGTGTCCCTCAGGGGAACTATGGCTACACCTTC	CAWSVPQGNYGYTF
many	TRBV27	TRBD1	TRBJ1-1	TGTGCCAGCAGTTTTGGTGAGTGGGACAGGCCTTGGTGGAGAGCGAACACTGAAGCTTTCTTT	CASSFGEWDRPWWRANTEAFF
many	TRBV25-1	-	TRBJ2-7	TGTGCCAGCAGTGAAAAAGGGGCGGGAAGCCCCTACGAGCAGTACTTC	CASSEKGAGSPYEQYF
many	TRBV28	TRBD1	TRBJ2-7	TGTGCCAGCAGCAGACGGACAGGGGGCTTAGAGCAGTACTTC	CASSRRTGGLEQYF
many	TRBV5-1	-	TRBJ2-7	TGCGCCAGCAGCTTGTCGGTTGGCGGGACGGGGGAGCAGTACTTC	CASSLSVGGTGEQYF
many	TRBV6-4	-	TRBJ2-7	TGTGCCACCACCGGGAAGAGTTCCTTTGGGTACGAGCAGTACTTC	CATTGKSSFGYEQYF
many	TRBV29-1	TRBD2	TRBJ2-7	TGCAGCGCCGTAGCGGGAGTAGGCTACGAGCAGTACTTC	CSAVAGVGYEQYF
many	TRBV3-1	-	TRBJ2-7	TGTGCCAGCAGCCAATGGGGCAGGTCACTCTCCTACGAGCAGTACTTC	CASSQWGRSLSYEQYF
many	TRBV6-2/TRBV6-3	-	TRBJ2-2	TGTGCCAGCCGACGCGGGTCCGGGGAGCTGTTTTTT	CASRRGSGELFF
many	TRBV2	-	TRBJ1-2	TGTGCCAGCAGTGAACGCGGGCAGTCAAATGGCTACACCTTC	CASSERGQSNGYTF
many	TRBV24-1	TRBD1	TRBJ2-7	TGTGCCACCAGTGGGACCTCAGGGGGCGACGGGCTTTACGAGCAGTACTTC	CATSGTSGGDGLYEQYF
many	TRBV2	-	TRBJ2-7	TGTGCCAGCAGGGACTCTGGGGTTTACGAGCAGTACTTC	CASRDSGVYEQYF
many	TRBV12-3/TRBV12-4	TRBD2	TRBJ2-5	TGTGCCAGCAGACCTGGGGGACTAGCGGGAGAGACCCAGTACTTC	CASRPGGLAGETQYF
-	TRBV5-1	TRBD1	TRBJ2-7	TGCGCCAGCAGCTTGATAGGGGGCAGGGGGACCGACGAGCAGTACTTC	CASSLIGGRGTDEQYF
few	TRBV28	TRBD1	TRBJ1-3	TGTGCCAGCAGTGCAAACGACAGGGTCTCTGGAAACACCATATATTTT	CASSANDRVSGNTIYF
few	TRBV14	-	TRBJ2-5	TGTGCCAGCAGCCAAGAGGTGGCAGGGAAGGAGACCCAGTACTTC	CASSQEVAGKETQYF
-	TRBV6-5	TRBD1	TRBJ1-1	TGTGCCAGCACTTGGCAGGGGGACACTGAAGCTTTCTTT	CASTWQGDTEAFF
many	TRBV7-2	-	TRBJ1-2	TGTGCCAGCAGCTTTGTTGAAGGGGCTGGCTACACCTTC	CASSFVEGAGYTF
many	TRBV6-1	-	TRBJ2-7	TGTGCCAGCAGCCCCGGGGACCATATCTACGAGCAGTACTTC	CASSPGDHIYEQYF
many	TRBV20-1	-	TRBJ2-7	TGCAGTGCTAGTGTAGGGGGAAAGAGGGAGCAGTACTTC	CSASVGGKREQYF
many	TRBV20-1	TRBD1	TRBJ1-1	TGCAGTGCGGACACAGGACAGGGCAACACTGAAGCTTTCTTT	CSADTGQGNTEAFF
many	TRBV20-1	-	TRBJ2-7	TGCAGTGCTAGAGACAGGGCGAGCTCCTACGAGCAGTACTTC	CSARDRASSYEQYF
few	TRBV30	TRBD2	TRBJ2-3	TGTGCCTGGACTAGCGGGAGGTCTGTACTTAACACAGATACGCAGTATTTT	CAWTSGRSVLNTDTQYF
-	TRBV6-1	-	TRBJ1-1	TGTGCCAGCAGTCCTCGGTCTGAAGCTTTCTTT	CASSPRSEAFF
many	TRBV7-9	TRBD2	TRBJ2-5	TGTGCCAGCAGCCGGACTAGTTGGGGCCAAGAGACCCAGTACTTC	CASSRTSWGQETQYF
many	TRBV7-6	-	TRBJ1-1	TGTGCCAGCAGCTTAAACAGGGTGGACACTGAAGCTTTCTTT	CASSLNRVDTEAFF
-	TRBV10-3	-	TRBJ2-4	TGTGCCATCAGTGAGTCCAGCAACCACGGAGGAAACATTCAGTACTTC	CAISESSNHGGNIQYF